This T cell receptor beta chain was captured in a study of CD8+ T cells in alopecia areata. Study context: Treatment comprised oral tofacitinib, 5 to 10 mg twice daily, in treated patients.

TCR sequencing used cDNA made by reverse transcription of extracted RNA. Libraries were prepared by immunoSEQ multiplex PCR; TCRdb keeps only in-frame clonotypes and omits some of them. The repertoire holds some 170,000 clones, about 67% seen once, with about 10% in the top ten. Lesional scalp punch biopsies and peripheral blood were collected from alopecia areata patients. As concerns this clone: Its target is not known.

Study-level points and caveats: Lesional scalp displayed greater clonality than normal scalp, most notably in alopecia totalis/universalis.

This receptor was taken from a human donor with alopecia areata. The input for sequencing was CD8+ T cells sorted from blood, taken at week 0.

CDR3: CAWSRDSPGSGELFF. The CDR3 DNA reads as TGTGCCTGGAGTCGGGACAGCCCAGGGTCCGGGGAGCTGTTTTTT. The chain employs TRBV30 and TRBJ2-2; 7 bases are shared with TRBD1. CDR1 and CDR2 (germline): GTSNPN, SVGIG (reference sequence). The junction had 9 bases not matched to a gene; V was cut back by 2 bases and J by 6 bases. The CDR3 is made up of 15 amino acids.